This T cell receptor beta chain was retrieved from a study of T cells in Graves' hyperthyroidism and ophthalmopathy (dated by TCRdb to between 2019 and 2020). For the wider study: Peripheral blood was collected at initial diagnosis, before any treatment. To identify TCR V-J signatures that set the groups apart, the researchers used a discovery cohort of approximately 98 patients, made up of some 41 with Graves' ophthalmopathy and about 60 with stable Graves' hyperthyroidism. Whether ophthalmopathy could be predicted prospectively was tested in an independent validation cohort made up of fewer than 20 hyperthyroidism patients plus 17 patients who later progressed to ophthalmopathy. The 100 or so discovery patients were randomly split 7:3 into training and test sets. In addition, the study compared T-cell repertoires in thyroid tissue and in blood from over 5 Graves' hyperthyroidism patients. Once sampling was done, hyperthyroidism patients were given methimazole at a starting dose of 30 mg daily, whereas ophthalmopathy patients were given high-dose intravenous methylprednisolone. The paper reports TCR Vbeta CDR3 sequencing of approximately 130 peripheral blood samples: approximately 41 ophthalmopathy, under 80 hyperthyroidism and around 17 progressor patients.

Graves' hyperthyroidism was defined as stable when no progression to ophthalmopathy occurred over 18 months of follow-up. The hyperthyroidism patients were between 18 and 65 years old and newly diagnosed, with a disease duration of less than 2 months. Exclusion was applied to patients with uncontrolled infections, other autoimmune diseases, pregnancy or lactation. Diagnoses were established on the basis of clinical symptoms, serum thyroxine and TRAb, thyroid ultrasound, and orbital computed tomography. PBMCs were separated from about 10 ml of fresh peripheral blood using Ficoll-Paque density gradient centrifugation. Trizol reagent was used to extract total RNA, and RNA quality was then checked on an Agilent 2100 Bioanalyzer. The TCR beta CDR3 regions were amplified from the RNA transcripts. For the first round of RT-PCR on the TCR CDR3, the HTBI primer set was used together with the Qiagen OneStep RT-PCR kit. A second multiplex PCR round built the libraries, followed by size selection and purification. Sequencing of the libraries was done on an Illumina HiSeq2000 using paired-end 100 bp reads. As for the original processing: SOAPnuke was used to process the raw data, throwing out any read that contained adapters or uncalled bases, had a mean Phred below 15, or lacked an exact constant-primer or identifier match. High-quality paired reads were merged using COPE v1.2.5, and each unique nucleotide sequence was defined as a clonotype. MiTCR v1.1 was used to align the clonotypes against IMGT TRBV, TRBD and TRBJ reference segments. Only V-J combinations with frequency above 0.0001, covering 99.2% of repertoires, were analysed. A TCS score was defined as the ratio of F50 (clonal expansion) to E x V (chaos), with BLOSUM62-based TCRdist applied between CDR3 peptides within each V-J. Welch's t-statistics and random forest reduced around 510 V-J features to 13, which were used in a naive Bayes classifier (R e1071). The public reads were reanalyzed by TCRdb: fastp trimming at Q25, MiXCR alignment, in-frame beta chains only. Rows with a matching CDR3 protein are joined into one entry that keeps the most common DNA and genes. The V and J calls reflect TCRdb's pipeline rather than the authors' work. This sample gives about 480,000 distinct CDR3 sequences in total; 13% to 15% of them show up just once. The top ten clonotypes cover under 20% of the sample.

To note about this clonotype: Its antigen remains undetermined. No clone much larger than this one lies a single base away; base qualities are absent.

Compared with germline, V lacks 6 bases and J lacks 8 bases; bases without a gene match: 8. The CDR3 covers 14 residues, taking in both the cysteine and the phenylalanine. Only the CDR3 portion is preserved as DNA: 42 bases, with reading frame beginning at the first base. CDR1 and CDR2, looked up from the germline V gene, are KGHSH and LQKENI. Overall study outcomes, separate from this receptor: No statistical method was used to set the sample size in advance, and investigators knew the group allocation. Most expanded thyroid clonotypes (frequency above 0.001) were also detected in blood, a finding suggesting that blood repertoires may reflect thyroid immune responses. During validation, the model predicted progression to ophthalmopathy a median of approximately 6.5 months ahead of onset, with roughly 65% sensitivity and less than 85% specificity. A model built on a 13 V-J signature distinguished ophthalmopathy from stable hyperthyroidism, reaching roughly 88% sensitivity and under 84% specificity in cross-validation and 80%/75% in testing.

Sequences were obtained from blood. The clonotype originates from a woman younger than 30 with Graves' hyperthyroidism. The chain is assembled from TRBV18 and TRBJ1-4; TRBD1 matches 8 bases in the middle. CDR3 region: CASSPEQGVEKLFF. The bases are TGTGCCAGCTCCCCGGAACAGGGGGTCGAAAAACTGTTTTTT.